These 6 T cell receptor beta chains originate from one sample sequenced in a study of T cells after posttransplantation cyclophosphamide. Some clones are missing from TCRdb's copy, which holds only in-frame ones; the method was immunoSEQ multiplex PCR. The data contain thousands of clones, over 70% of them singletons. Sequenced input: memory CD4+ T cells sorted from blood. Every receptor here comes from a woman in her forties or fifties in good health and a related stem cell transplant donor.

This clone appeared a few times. CDR3 nucleotides: TGTGCCAGCAGAAAACTAGGCTACGAGCAGTACTTC. Protein product: CASRKLGYEQYF. The chain employs TRBV6-5 and TRBJ2-7, with D possibly being TRBD2 (5 bases). The germline V gene encodes CDR1 MNHEY and CDR2 SVGAGI. The CDR3 runs to 12 residues. The V end was cut by 6 bases, the J end by 3 bases, with 9 bases between.

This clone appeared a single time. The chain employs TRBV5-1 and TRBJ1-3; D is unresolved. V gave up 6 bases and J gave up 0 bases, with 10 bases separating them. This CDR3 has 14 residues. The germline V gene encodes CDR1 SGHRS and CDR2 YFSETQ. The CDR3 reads CASTPGYSGNTIYF. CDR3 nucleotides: TGCGCCAGCACTCCCGGGTACTCTGGAAACACCATATATTTT.

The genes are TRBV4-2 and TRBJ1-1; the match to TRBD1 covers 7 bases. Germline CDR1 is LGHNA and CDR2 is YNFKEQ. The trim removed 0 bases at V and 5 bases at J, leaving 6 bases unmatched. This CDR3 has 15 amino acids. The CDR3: CASSQEVGGGTEAFF. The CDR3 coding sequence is TGTGCCAGCAGCCAAGAGGTAGGGGGCGGGACTGAAGCTTTCTTT.

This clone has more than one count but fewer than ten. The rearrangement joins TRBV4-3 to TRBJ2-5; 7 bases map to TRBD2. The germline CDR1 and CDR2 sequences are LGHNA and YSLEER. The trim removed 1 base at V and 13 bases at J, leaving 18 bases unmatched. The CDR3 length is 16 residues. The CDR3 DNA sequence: TGCGCCAGCAGCCAAGCCCTAACCAGCGGGGCCCGAACCTTGTACTTC. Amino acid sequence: CASSQALTSGARTLYF.

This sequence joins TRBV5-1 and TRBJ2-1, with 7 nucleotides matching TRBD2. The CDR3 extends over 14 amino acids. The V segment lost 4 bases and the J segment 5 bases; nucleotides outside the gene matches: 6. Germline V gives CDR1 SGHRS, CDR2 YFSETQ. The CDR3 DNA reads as TGCGCCAGCAGCCTCACTAGCGCCCACAATGAGCAGTTCTTC. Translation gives CASSLTSAHNEQFF.

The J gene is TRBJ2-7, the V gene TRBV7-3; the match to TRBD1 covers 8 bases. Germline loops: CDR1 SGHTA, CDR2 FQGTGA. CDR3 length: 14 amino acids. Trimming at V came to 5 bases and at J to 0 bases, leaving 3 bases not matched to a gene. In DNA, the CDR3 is TGTGCCAGCAGCCCCGACAGGGGCTCCTACGAGCAGTACTTC. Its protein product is CASSPDRGSYEQYF.